The entry below describes one T cell receptor (beta chain). Antigen unknown. The sample comes from a study of T cells expressing NK-cell markers. Across the study: Most of the eight sequenced donors tested HCMV-seropositive; one tested seronegative.

Germline V lookup: CDR1 LGHNA, CDR2 YNFKEQ. This CDR3 has 17 amino acids. Study-level findings and limits: Several donors' CD3+CD56-NKG2C+ cells were dominated by the same clonotypes. Top CD8+ clonotypes included the dominant CD3+CD56+NKG2C+ clonotypes in six donors.

Making the TCR beta cDNA relied on 5'RACE template switching with UMIs. TCRdb re-analyzed the 5' RACE reads; it lists each CDR3 protein once, without DNA. Its table lists around 280,000 distinct CDR3 sequences. The chain employs TRBV4-2 and TRBJ2-6. The source is a young man in good health. The material sequenced was blood T cells: a sorted CD56 or NKG2C T cell subset, CD4+ or CD8+ T cells, or bulk PBMC T cells (not recorded which). The CDR3 protein is CASSQNPKSSGANVLTF.